This record looks at one TCR beta chain sequence and its context. Its specificity is unknown. This CDR3 spans 11 amino acids. Per the germline V gene, CDR1 is MGHDK and CDR2 is SYGVNS. V shed 3 bases and J shed 6 bases, with 6 bases lying between them. The sample originates from a study of T cell repertoires in cytomegalovirus infection. TCRdb used MiXCR to reprocess the reads, holding one entry per CDR3 protein. The data hold some 590,000 distinct CDR3 sequences, with roughly 43% observed a single time. The sequencing here drew on cultured PBMCs, taken from culture after CMV antigen stimulation. The clonotype was recovered from a human donor in good health (CMV status not recorded). Some clones in this sample may be carry-over from other donors' samples. This chain connects TRBV25-1 to TRBJ2-7, with unresolved D. CDR3 loop: CASSDMVEQYF. The CDR3 nucleotides are TGTGCCAGCAGTGATATGGTCGAGCAGTACTTC.